This entry lists 13 T cell receptor beta chains sequenced from one sample in a study of T cells in Graves' hyperthyroidism and ophthalmopathy. Researchers took RNA transcripts and amplified the TCR beta CDR3 regions from them. The HTBI primer set was used in a first-round RT-PCR of the TCR CDR3. TCRdb redid the calling of the multiplex PCR reads with MiXCR, one entry per CDR3 protein. In the table there are 550,000 to 800,000 distinct CDR3 sequences, about 17% of which are singletons. Material for sequencing was blood. The receptor source for this set is a man aged 18 to 30 with Graves' hyperthyroidism.

The chain joins TRBV20-1 to TRBJ1-3; tentatively, D is TRBD1 (6 bases). Per germline, CDR1 DFQATT and CDR2 SNEGSKA (reference sequence). The CDR3 has 15 amino acids. V was cut by 1 base and J by 2 bases, with 12 bases left in between. The CDR3 bases are TGCAGTGCTAGAGCTATTGACAGGACTGGAAACACCATATATTTT. Translation gives CSARAIDRTGNTIYF.

The genes are TRBV20-1 and TRBJ2-7; 13 bases are shared with TRBD2. This CDR3 has 16 amino acids. Germline assignment: CDR1 DFQATT and CDR2 SNEGSKA (reference sequence). After removal of 3 bases from V and 9 bases from J, the junction contained 14 bases not matched to a gene. CDR3 amino acids: CSASGLAGDFIQVQYF. The CDR3 bases are TGCAGTGCTAGCGGACTAGCGGGGGACTTCATACAAGTGCAGTACTTC.

The chain combines TRBV20-1 with TRBJ2-2; the D gene is possibly TRBD1 (6 bases). CDR1 and CDR2 from the germline V gene are DFQATT and SNEGSKA (reference sequence). Trimming left V 5 bases short and J 6 bases short, with 16 bases between. The CDR3 extends over 14 amino acids. The CDR3 protein is CSALGQSLAGELFF. The CDR3 region has the DNA TGCAGTGCTCTCGGACAGAGCCTGGCCGGGGAGCTGTTTTTT.

The chain joins TRBV4-1 to TRBJ2-7; 11 nucleotides align to TRBD2. The CDR3 runs to 15 residues. The germline CDR1 and CDR2 sequences are MGHRA and YSYEKL. Losses at the gene ends were 3 bases for V and 7 bases for J; bases not matched to a gene: 8. Here the CDR3 reads CASSHPLAGVAEQYF. The CDR3 nucleotides read TGCGCCAGCAGCCACCCACTAGCGGGAGTTGCGGAGCAGTACTTC.

This clonotype was seen more than once but under ten times. The V and J genes are TRBV20-1 and TRBJ2-5; D ambiguous. With 0 bases removed from V and 3 bases from J, the gap between germline ends came to 11 bases. CDR1 and CDR2 (germline): DFQATT, SNEGSKA (reference sequence). This CDR3 spans 14 amino acids. CDR3 nucleotides: TGCAGTGCTAGAGATTGGCTCCCCAAAGAGACCCAGTACTTC. Residues: CSARDWLPKETQYF.

This clonotype was seen ten or more times. V usage is TRBV28 and J usage is TRBJ2-1, with 13 positions matching TRBD2. After removal of 4 bases from V and 0 bases from J, the junction contained 3 bases not matched to a gene. This CDR3 is built from 17 residues. CDR1 is MDHEN, CDR2 SYDVKM, per germline. The CDR3: CASSSRTSGSSYNEQFF. As DNA, the CDR3 is TGTGCCAGCAGTTCCCGGACTAGCGGGAGCTCCTACAATGAGCAGTTCTTC.

This clonotype was seen a few times. The chain joins TRBV20-1 to TRBJ2-5; D may correspond to TRBD1 or TRBD2 (5 bases each). Germline CDR1 DFQATT, CDR2 SNEGSKA (reference sequence). CDR3 length: 14 residues. V lost 3 bases and J lost 7, with 18 bases in between. DNA of the CDR3: TGCAGTGCTAGGAGGTCGCAGAGGGGAGTGACCCAGTACTTC. The encoded protein is CSARRSQRGVTQYF.

V and J are TRBV20-1 and TRBJ2-3, with 9 bases that match TRBD2. The junction had 10 bases not matched to a gene; V was cut back by 7 bases and J by 5 bases. The CDR3 length is 14 residues. CDR1 DFQATT and CDR2 SNEGSKA come from the germline V gene (reference sequence). The CDR3 DNA reads as TGCAGTGGTTCTCTAGCGGGATGGCAAGATACGCAGTATTTT. This translates into CSGSLAGWQDTQYF.

This clonotype was detected only a few times. The chain recombines TRBV5-1 with TRBJ2-5; TRBD2 matches at 12 bases. V gave up 3 bases and J gave up 0 bases; unmatched junction bases: 3. CDR3 length: 16 residues. Germline V gives CDR1 SGHRS, CDR2 YFSETQ. CDR3 residues: CASSSGLAGYQETQYF. CDR3 bases: TGCGCCAGCAGCTCAGGACTAGCGGGATACCAAGAGACCCAGTACTTC.

This clonotype has a count of ten or more. V and J are TRBV2 and TRBJ1-2; 8 positions agree with TRBD1. Germline V lookup: CDR1 SNHLY, CDR2 FYNNEI. The V segment lost 5 bases and the J segment 2 bases; nucleotides outside the gene matches: 7. This CDR3 contains 15 residues. CDR3 DNA sequence: TGTGCCAGCAGTCTAGGGACAGGAGGAAACTATGGCTACACCTTC. Its protein product is CASSLGTGGNYGYTF.

This clonotype was recorded many times. The rearrangement links TRBV30 to TRBJ1-1, with 8 bases lining up with TRBD1. The CDR3 sequence is 12 residues long. Unmatched junction bases numbered 1, after V lost 5 bases and J lost 2 bases. Germline CDR1 and CDR2: GTSNPN and SVGIG (reference sequence). CDR3 amino acids: CAWGQGNTEAFF. As DNA, the CDR3 is TGTGCCTGGGGACAGGGTAACACTGAAGCTTTCTTT.

This clonotype was seen a handful of times. This chain joins TRBV20-1 and TRBJ2-1; tentative D call: TRBD2 (5 bases). The germline V gene has CDR1 DFQATT and CDR2 SNEGSKA (reference sequence). The CDR3 has 14 amino acids. The V and J ends lost 5 bases and 1 base respectively, with 12 bases between them. For the CDR3, the DNA is TGCAGTGCTGAGGGTCTGGGGTCCTACAATGAGCAGTTCTTC. Translation: CSAEGLGSYNEQFF.

As concerns this clonotype: Possible read error: a much larger clone is one base away. The chain has TRBV20-1 and TRBJ2-7; TRBD2 agrees at 8 bases. This CDR3 comprises 15 residues. Losses at the gene ends were 4 bases for V and 3 bases for J; bases not matched to a gene: 11. The germline V gene has CDR1 DFQATT and CDR2 SNEGSKA (reference sequence). The CDR3 nucleotides are TGCAGTGCTAAAGATCGGAGCGGGAGTAGCTACGAGCAGTACTTC. Translated: CSAKDRSGSSYEQYF.